The 9 T cell receptor beta chains presented below share a single source sample, sequenced in a study of blood T cells in healthy people across ages. Sample-barcoded 5' priming and a J-beta primer mix drove a second PCR of about 7 to 11 cycles. TCRdb independently ran MiXCR on the 5' RACE reads; one entry per CDR3 protein. Of about 970,000 distinct CDR3 sequences listed, about 51% are singletons. The sample comprised blood. Receptor source: a woman in her sixties in good health.

The gene calls are TRBV7-9 and TRBJ1-2; 7 nucleotides match TRBD1. The trim removed 3 bases at V and 4 bases at J, leaving 14 bases unmatched. Germline values: CDR1 SEHNR, CDR2 FQNEAQ (reference sequence). There are 17 residues in the CDR3. In nucleotides, the CDR3 is TGTGCCAGCAGCTTTGGGGACAGCCGCAGGGGAAGCTATGGCTACACCTTC. Translated: CASSFGDSRRGSYGYTF.

In DNA form, the CDR3 reads TGCGCCAGCAGGGACACAGGGGAGAGAGAGACCCAGTACTTC. Protein product: CASRDTGERETQYF. The chain employs TRBV5-1 and TRBJ2-5, with 7 bases fitting TRBD1. The CDR3 totals 14 residues. With V trimmed by 5 bases and J by 4 bases, 8 bases remained unmatched. CDR1 is SGHRS and CDR2 is YFSETQ in the germline V gene.

This clonotype came up a few times. The genes are TRBV27 and TRBJ2-4, with D maybe TRBD2 (6 bases). The J call may be incorrect, as the DNA end agrees better with TRBJ2-7. Germline V gene data show CDR1 as MNHEY and CDR2 as SMNVEV (reference sequence). The CDR3 length is 16 residues. This CDR3 is CASSLSWGLIQYEQYF. DNA of the CDR3: TGTGCCAGCAGTTTATCTTGGGGACTCATACAGTACGAGCAGTACTTC.

This clonotype was counted a few times. The rearrangement links TRBV29-1 to TRBJ2-5; TRBD2 is a possible D gene (6 bases). The J call could be wrong; TRBJ2-7 is a better fit for the DNA end. CDR1 SQVTM and CDR2 ANQGSEA come from the germline V gene. This CDR3 region has 13 residues. This chain's CDR3 is CSVHQGGQNEQYF. CDR3 nucleotides: TGCAGCGTGCACCAGGGAGGCCAAAACGAGCAGTACTTC.

The chain joins TRBV20-1 to TRBJ1-2; D is undetermined. CDR1 is DFQATT and CDR2 is SNEGSKA in the germline V gene (reference sequence). This CDR3 has 13 amino acids. V was clipped by 8 bases and J by 2 bases, with 15 bases between them. CDR3 coding DNA: TGCAGTACTCAAACGCCCCCAAACTATGGCTACACCTTC. This codes for CSTQTPPNYGYTF.

The genes are TRBV7-2 and TRBJ1-5, with D tentatively TRBD1 (6 bases). The germline V gene encodes CDR1 SGHTA and CDR2 FQGNSA. V lost 3 bases and J lost 6, with 15 bases in between. The CDR3 extends over 15 amino acids. For the CDR3, the DNA is TGTGCCAGCAGCTTTGGGGGGGCGCGTGGTCAGCCCCAGCATTTT. It encodes CASSFGGARGQPQHF. Using reference TRBV7-2 and TRBJ1-5 for the parts outside the CDR3, the full variable domain is GAGVSQSPSNKVTEKGKDVELRCDPISGHTALYWYRQSLGQGLEFLIYFQGNSAPDKSGLPSDRFSAERTGGSVSTLTIQRTQQEDSAVYLCASSFGGARGQPQHFGDGTRLSIL.

The chain recombines TRBV2 with TRBJ1-4; weak D call: TRBD1 (6 bases). The CDR3 extends over 13 amino acids. CDR1 SNHLY and CDR2 FYNNEI come from the germline V gene. Trimming took 5 bases from V and 8 from J, leaving 12 bases between them. The CDR3: CASSRQDLEKLFF. The CDR3 DNA follows: TGTGCCAGCAGTAGACAGGATTTGGAAAAACTGTTTTTT.

The J gene is TRBJ1-4, the V gene TRBV12-3 or TRBV12-4; 10 bases align to TRBD1. Trimming removed 3 bases from V and 3 bases from J; junction bases left unmatched: 1. This CDR3 is built from 15 residues. The CDR3 nucleotides are TGTGCCAGCAGTTTTGGACAGGGGGCTAATGAAAAACTGTTTTTT. Its protein is CASSFGQGANEKLFF.

This clonotype has just one count. V usage is TRBV5-5 and J usage is TRBJ2-7; D perhaps matches TRBD2 (6 bases). This CDR3 spans 11 amino acids. V was clipped by 4 bases and J by 7 bases, with 9 bases between them. Looked up from germline, CDR1 is SGHKS and CDR2 is YYEKEE (reference sequence). The CDR3 protein is CASSVLAEQYF. The CDR3 DNA reads as TGTGCCAGCAGCGTCCTAGCGGAGCAGTACTTC.